The clone carrying this T cell receptor (beta chain) came up many times. This sample is part of a study of quantifying T cell responses using KT2 cells. Background on the study: TCR alpha and beta constant-region primers primed reverse transcription of RNA. The second PCR ran as a qPCR until a predetermined fluorescence threshold was reached.

The length of the CDR3 is 15 residues. Trimming shortened V by 7 bases and J by 7 bases, and 20 bases separated the two germline ends. Each cDNA got a UMI-containing oligo ligated at its 3' end. The first PCR ran roughly 4 cycles with an equimolar RC1.1 and RC1.2 beta primer mix. Via MiXCR, TCRdb re-called the UMI-ligation and nested PCR reads, giving one row per CDR3 protein. The table shows tens of thousands of distinct CDR3 sequences, with 7.3% occurring only once. Sequenced: PBMCs spiked with cells of the T cell clone KT2. The receptor's source is a human donor. The J gene is TRBJ2-1, the V gene TRBV12-3 or TRBV12-4, with D perhaps TRBD1 or TRBD2 (5 bases each). The CDR3 spells CASTLGAGTGNEQFF. CDR3 DNA: TGTGCCAGCACCCTAGGGGCAGGGACGGGGAATGAGCAGTTCTTC.